This TCR beta chain was captured in a study of siplizumab effects on memory and regulatory T cells. TCRdb keeps only in-frame clones here, not all; method: immunoSEQ multiplex PCR. Of about 63,000 clones in the sample, around 78% were seen once. Germline CDR1 SGHDT, CDR2 YYEEEE. The CDR3 has 16 residues. The V gene end was trimmed by 3 bases and the J gene end by 10 bases; junction bases not matched to a gene: 12. The chain is built from TRBV5-6 and TRBJ1-6; TRBD1 matches at 8 bases. Input material: memory CD4+ T cells sorted from blood. The TCR originated in a human donor in good health. CDR3 DNA: TGTGCCAGCAGCTCCTCCCGGACAGGGACTTGGTCACCCCTCCACTTT. Protein: CASSSSRTGTWSPLHF.